Listed below are T cell receptor beta chains from one sample, sequenced in a study of molecular identifiers for immune sequencing clone quantification. TCRdb processed the PCR reads anew with MiXCR; each CDR3 protein has one entry. The profile shows about 640,000 distinct CDR3 sequences, 15% to 20% of them singletons. Sequenced: naive CD8+ T cells from blood, with Jurkat cell RNA spiked in. These receptors all come from a human donor in good health. Some libraries in this study had Jurkat cell RNA spiked in. CDR3s include the opening cysteine and the closing phenylalanine or tryptophan. D genes are given only for firm matches. Clone size is not always given. Where it is, it says once, few, many or a class for expanded clones.

TRBJ1-4 many TRBV5-1 NA TGCGCCAGCAGCTTAAGGACCGACCAGGGTGAAAAACTGTTTTTT CASSLRTDQGEKLFF
TRBJ2-7 many TRBV29-1 TRBD1 TGCAGCGTTGATGGGGGACAGGGGGCGAGGGAGCAGTACTTC CSVDGGQGAREQYF
TRBJ2-1 many TRBV7-3 NA TGTGCCAGCAGCTCATCTCCAAAGGGGATGAATGAGCAGTTCTTC CASSSSPKGMNEQFF
TRBJ1-1 many TRBV5-6 NA TGTGCCAGCAGCTTGCCAGGGGAGAACACTGAAGCTTTCTTT CASSLPGENTEAFF
TRBJ1-1 many TRBV9 NA TGTGCCAGCAGCCCATTTCTAATTATGAACACTGAAGCTTTCTTT CASSPFLIMNTEAFF
TRBJ2-7 many TRBV6-1 TRBD2 TGTGCCAGCAGTGAAACCGTGGGTCTAGCGGTCTACGAGCAGTACTTC CASSETVGLAVYEQYF
TRBJ2-1 many TRBV6-5 NA TGTGCCAGCAGTTACCAGGGACTGGGTTACAATGAGCAGTTCTTC CASSYQGLGYNEQFF
TRBJ1-1 few TRBV5-3 NA TGTGCCAGCAGCTTGGGCGGGGGGACTGAAGCTTCCTTT CASSLGGGTEASF
TRBJ1-5 many TRBV5-6 NA TGTGCCAGCAGCTATGGCCCACAGGACCAATATAGCAATCAGCCCCAGCATTTT CASSYGPQDQYSNQPQHF
TRBJ2-5 NA TRBV7-6 NA TGTGCCAGCAGCCTCCGACAGGTCGGGGAGACCCAGTACTTC CASSLRQVGETQYF
TRBJ2-3 many TRBV5-6 NA TGTGCCAGCAGCTTGGCCGGCAGTGCAGATACGCAGTATTTT CASSLAGSADTQYF
TRBJ2-7 many TRBV7-2 TRBD2 TGTGCCAGCAGCCCCCGGACTAGCGGGAGCGGGGAGCAGTACTTC CASSPRTSGSGEQYF
TRBJ2-6 many TRBV10-3 TRBD2 TGTGCCATCAGTGAACCCGGGACTAGCAAGATCGCTGGGGCCAACGTCCTGACTTTC CAISEPGTSKIAGANVLTF
TRBJ2-4 many TRBV20-1 NA TGCAGTGCTAGTGTTACACACGTCCTGGGAGCCAAAAACATTCAGTACTTC CSASVTHVLGAKNIQYF
TRBJ2-3 many TRBV5-6 TRBD2 TGTGCCAGCAGGACGAGCGGGGGGGCTCTAGATACGCAGTATTTT CASRTSGGALDTQYF
TRBJ2-5 many TRBV25-1 TRBD2 TGTGCCAGCAGTGAATCCGGGGGGTACCAAGAGACCCAGTACTTC CASSESGGYQETQYF
TRBJ2-7 NA TRBV30 NA TGTGCCTGGAGTGTTGGGATCTCCGACAACGAGCAGTACTTC CAWSVGISDNEQYF
TRBJ2-1 many TRBV12-3/TRBV12-4 NA TGTGCCAGCAGTTTGTCCTGGGATGAGCAGTTCTTC CASSLSWDEQFF
TRBJ2-6 many TRBV5-6 NA TGTGCCAGCAGCTTGGGGTTGGAACCCCCCCTTGGGGCCAACGTCCTGACTTTC CASSLGLEPPLGANVLTF
TRBJ1-1 NA TRBV28 TRBD1 TGTGGCAGCAGTTGGACAGGGGGGAACACTGAAGCTTTCTTT CGSSWTGGNTEAFF
TRBJ2-3 many TRBV20-1 TRBD2 TGCAGTGCTAGCAAGGGACTAGCGGGAGACACAGATACGCAGTATTTT CSASKGLAGDTDTQYF
TRBJ1-1 many TRBV14 NA TGTGCCAGCAGCCAAGTTTTGGGGGGACACGAAGCTTTCTTT CASSQVLGGHEAFF
TRBJ2-2 few TRBV14 TRBD2 TGTGCCAGCAGCCAAGAGTGGGGGGGTCTAACCGGGGAGCTGTTTTTT CASSQEWGGLTGELFF
TRBJ2-2 many TRBV4-1 TRBD1 TGCGCCAGCAGCCCCGGACAGGGGTACACCGGGGAGCTGTTTTTT CASSPGQGYTGELFF
TRBJ2-7 few TRBV27 NA TGTGCCAGCAGGGGGCCGTTCGGGCAGTACTTC CASRGPFGQYF
TRBJ2-3 NA TRBV7-9 NA TGTGCCAGCAGCCCAGCCAATTCTAGCACAGATACGCAGTATTTT CASSPANSSTDTQYF
TRBJ1-1 many TRBV20-1 NA TGCAGTGCTGGAGAGCTGGGGGGGGGGTCTGAAGCTTTCTTT CSAGELGGGSEAFF
TRBJ2-3 many TRBV4-2 TRBD2 TGCGCCAGCAGCCAAGATTGGCTAGCGGTCACAGATACGCAGTATTTT CASSQDWLAVTDTQYF
TRBJ2-7 many TRBV29-1 TRBD1 TGCAGCGTAAAACCGGGACAGGGCGTCCGCGAGCAGTACTTC CSVKPGQGVREQYF
TRBJ2-1 many TRBV6-5 NA TGTGCCAGCAGTAACAGGGAGTTCTCGACCAAGTACAATGAGCAGTTCTTC CASSNREFSTKYNEQFF
TRBJ2-7 many TRBV5-4 NA TGTGCCAGCAGCTTGGTGGAGGGAACAATCTCCTACGAGCAGTACTTC CASSLVEGTISYEQYF
TRBJ1-3 few TRBV5-5 NA TGTGCCAGCAGATATGAATGGCACTCCGGAGACACCATATATTTT CASRYEWHSGDTIYF
TRBJ2-6 many TRBV5-1 NA TGCGCCAGCACACAGGGAACTGGGGCCAACGTCCTGACTTTC CASTQGTGANVLTF
TRBJ1-1 many TRBV7-2 TRBD1 TGTGCCAGCAGCTTCTCGACAGGGGGCTTGAACACTGAAGCTTTCTTT CASSFSTGGLNTEAFF
TRBJ1-5 many TRBV6-6 NA TGTGCCAGCACGCCCACAGGGTCTTTACAGCCCCAGCATTTT CASTPTGSLQPQHF